This is a list of T cell receptor beta chains from one sample in a study of blood T cells in healthy people across ages. TCRdb re-called the 5' RACE reads with MiXCR, one entry per CDR3 protein. Of approximately 810,000 distinct CDR3 sequences listed, under 35% were seen once; the top ten hold 17%. Sequenced input: blood. The receptors shown here come from a woman of 80 years or more in good health. Each CDR3 is given without its conserved first and last residue.

J gene | V gene | CDR3 length | CDR3 protein
TRBJ1-1 | TRBV4-3 | 14 | ASSPAGLGGNTEAF
TRBJ2-7 | TRBV6-2/TRBV6-3 | 10 | ASSRTGNEQY
TRBJ1-5 | TRBV19 | 14 | ASSSPPGQRDGPQH
TRBJ2-3 | TRBV4-2 | 16 | ASSQGVGGGGNTDTQY
TRBJ1-5 | TRBV7-8 | 15 | ASSPSTEGWGNQPQH
TRBJ2-5 | TRBV24-1 | 11 | ATSSRFEETQY
TRBJ1-2 | TRBV20-1 | 11 | SAPRPQSLGNT
TRBJ1-2 | TRBV6-2/TRBV6-3 | 13 | ASSLRQDSNYGYT
TRBJ2-6 | TRBV20-1 | 15 | SAREAGGGGGANVLT
TRBJ1-1 | TRBV20-1 | 11 | SAVRRGANEAF
TRBJ2-3 | TRBV4-3 | 12 | ASSLRVEADTQY
TRBJ2-3 | TRBV5-1 | 12 | ASSGAGATDTQY
TRBJ2-2 | TRBV4-1 | 17 | ASSQTLYRAQTNGGELF
TRBJ2-1 | TRBV30 | 14 | AQDYGGSSSYNEQF
TRBJ1-2 | TRBV27 | 12 | ASSSQGGFNGYT
TRBJ2-1 | TRBV12-3/TRBV12-4 | 12 | ASSVAYSYNEQF
TRBJ1-4 | TRBV28 | 10 | ASKGIVEKLF
TRBJ2-6 | TRBV10-1 | 12 | ASSKDTGANVLT
TRBJ1-6 | TRBV6-6 | 12 | ASRTPGKDSPLH
TRBJ1-2 | TRBV20-1 | 10 | SARSPDYGYT
TRBJ1-5 | TRBV20-1 | 11 | SATDSPNQPQH
TRBJ2-5 | TRBV20-1 | 10 | SASLAGETQY
TRBJ1-1 | TRBV2 | 12 | ASSERVRGTEAF
TRBJ2-4 | TRBV4-2 | 10 | ASSLEGDEQY
TRBJ2-1 | TRBV7-2 | 12 | ASSLLMAGNEQF
TRBJ2-5 | TRBV7-9 | 17 | ASSLGFTDHGARGTERY
TRBJ2-5 | TRBV2 | 13 | ASSEGGLAGETQY
TRBJ2-1 | TRBV9 | 13 | ASSVTGLATNEQF
TRBJ2-2 | TRBV7-8 | 11 | ASSLFRTGELF
TRBJ1-5 | TRBV6-2/TRBV6-3 | 14 | ASSSDHRRGNQPQN
TRBJ2-3 | TRBV18 | 12 | ASSDISPSDTQY
TRBJ2-1 | TRBV30 | 9 | AWSPSGEQF
TRBJ1-1 | TRBV30 | 11 | AWSVGQFYEAF
TRBJ1-6 | TRBV7-2 | 11 | VSSSYLSSPLH
TRBJ2-5 | TRBV19 | 13 | ASSISPGAQETQY
TRBJ2-5 | TRBV12-3/TRBV12-4 | 13 | ASSLSQGLVETQY
TRBJ2-7 | TRBV6-2/TRBV6-3 | 13 | ASSYEVAGNYEQY
TRBJ2-5 | TRBV9 | 13 | ASSVGGGFEETQY
TRBJ2-1 | TRBV28 | 14 | ASSFFDSSRYNEQF
TRBJ2-3 | TRBV20-1 | 15 | SAMMGLAALSTDTQY
TRBJ2-5 | TRBV5-1 | 12 | ASTTSGGEETQY
TRBJ1-2 | TRBV12-3/TRBV12-4 | 11 | ASSLLLWYGYT
TRBJ2-7 | TRBV4-1 | 14 | ASSQRTGANSYEQY
TRBJ2-1 | TRBV6-2/TRBV6-3 | 12 | ASSYPGDRNEQF
TRBJ2-1 | TRBV11-3 | 15 | ASSLPTRGGAIFEQF
. | TRBV7-6 | 13 | ASSVGGTSYNEQY
TRBJ2-1 | TRBV7-2 | 11 | ASSLFRENEQF
TRBJ1-1 | TRBV25-1 | 11 | ACSEWLNTEAF
TRBJ1-4 | TRBV6-1 | 12 | AIRIWGNGEKLF
TRBJ2-1 | TRBV5-4 | 15 | ASSLKVKGANWDEQF
TRBJ2-4 | TRBV4-3 | 12 | ASSHDSPRNIQY
TRBJ1-2 | TRBV11-2 | 11 | ASVLGTGVGYT
TRBJ2-7 | TRBV20-1 | 12 | SADGRMSSYEQY
TRBJ1-2 | TRBV7-9 | 11 | ASSREPHYGYT
TRBJ2-4 | TRBV6-2/TRBV6-3 | 13 | ASRRPGSLGNIQY
TRBJ1-1 | TRBV12-3/TRBV12-4 | 15 | ASSLGGTGGRDTEAF
TRBJ2-7 | TRBV5-1 | 14 | ASSLTGTSDSYEQY
TRBJ2-5 | TRBV2 | 11 | ASSFEMGETQY
TRBJ1-5 | TRBV7-2 | 16 | ASSLVARGSIGNQPQH